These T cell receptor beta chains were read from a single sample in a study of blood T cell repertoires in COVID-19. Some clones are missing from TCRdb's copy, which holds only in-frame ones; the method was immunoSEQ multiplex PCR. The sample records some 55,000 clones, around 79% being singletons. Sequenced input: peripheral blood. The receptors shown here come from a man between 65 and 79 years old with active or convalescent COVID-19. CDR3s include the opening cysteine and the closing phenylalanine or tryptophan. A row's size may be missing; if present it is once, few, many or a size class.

cdr3_aa: CASSPLTAATNEKLFF
j_call: TRBJ1-4
clone_size: NA
v_call: TRBV6-6

cdr3_aa: CASSLGQGTQPQHF
j_call: TRBJ1-5
clone_size: NA
v_call: TRBV7-9

cdr3_aa: CASSSRTSGGTDTQYF
j_call: TRBJ2-3
clone_size: NA
v_call: TRBV7-3

cdr3_aa: CASSPGTGGWYEQFF
j_call: TRBJ2-1
clone_size: once
v_call: TRBV7-9

cdr3_aa: CASTRQDRSEAFF
j_call: TRBJ1-1
clone_size: NA
v_call: TRBV18

cdr3_aa: CASSFTGNPEAFF
j_call: TRBJ1-1
clone_size: NA
v_call: TRBV5-1

cdr3_aa: CASSESRQDTGELFF
j_call: TRBJ2-2
clone_size: once
v_call: TRBV6-1

cdr3_aa: CASSLAQGLGTEAFF
j_call: TRBJ1-1
clone_size: few
v_call: TRBV7-2

cdr3_aa: CASSSQGNSPLHF
j_call: TRBJ1-6
clone_size: NA
v_call: TRBV2

cdr3_aa: CASSISSNTGELFF
j_call: TRBJ2-2
clone_size: once
v_call: TRBV5-1

cdr3_aa: CASSIGAGGGYEQYF
j_call: TRBJ2-7
clone_size: NA
v_call: TRBV19

cdr3_aa: CASSFDSGVFNEQFF
j_call: TRBJ2-1
clone_size: NA
v_call: TRBV5-4

cdr3_aa: CASSLGLAGAEQFF
j_call: TRBJ2-1
clone_size: NA
v_call: TRBV5-1

cdr3_aa: CASSSDRGQPQHF
j_call: TRBJ1-5
clone_size: NA
v_call: TRBV7-2

cdr3_aa: CASTPDPSGGASGANVLTF
j_call: TRBJ2-6
clone_size: NA
v_call: TRBV4-2

cdr3_aa: CAWNMGILSYEQYF
j_call: TRBJ2-7
clone_size: NA
v_call: TRBV30

cdr3_aa: CATSSGVSTDTQYF
j_call: TRBJ2-3
clone_size: few
v_call: TRBV6-4

cdr3_aa: CASSQDMGQRREAFF
j_call: TRBJ1-1
clone_size: NA
v_call: TRBV4-3